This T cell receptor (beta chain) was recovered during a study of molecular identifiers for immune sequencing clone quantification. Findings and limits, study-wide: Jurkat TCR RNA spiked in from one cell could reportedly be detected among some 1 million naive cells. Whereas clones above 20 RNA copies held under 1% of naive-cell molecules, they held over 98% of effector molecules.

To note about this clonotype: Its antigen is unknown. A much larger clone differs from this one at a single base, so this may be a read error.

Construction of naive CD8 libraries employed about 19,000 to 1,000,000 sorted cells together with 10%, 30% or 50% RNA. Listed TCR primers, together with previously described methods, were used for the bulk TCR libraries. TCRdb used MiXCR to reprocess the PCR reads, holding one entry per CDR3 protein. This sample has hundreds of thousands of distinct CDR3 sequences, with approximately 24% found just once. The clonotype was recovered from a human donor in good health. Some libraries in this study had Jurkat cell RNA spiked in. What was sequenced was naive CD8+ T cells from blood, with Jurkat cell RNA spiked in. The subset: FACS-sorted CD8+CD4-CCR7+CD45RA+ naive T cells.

CDR3 loop: CSAAGTEPYEQYF. CDR3 DNA: TGCAGTGCTGCCGGGACAGAGCCCTACGAGCAGTACTTC. The chain combines TRBV20-1 with TRBJ2-7; 7 bases align to TRBD1. Looked up from germline, CDR1 is DFQATT and CDR2 is SNEGSKA (reference sequence). V lost 5 bases and J lost 2; bases outside the gene matches: 6. There are 13 residues in the CDR3.